These 5 T cell receptor beta chains originate from one sample sequenced in a study of cytotoxic CD8 clonotypes in ibrutinib-treated CLL. Assay used: immunoSEQ multiplex PCR; TCRdb lists only in-frame clones, some missing. The sample carries some 300,000 clones, roughly 79% recorded once. Here the sequenced sample was PBMCs, taken before ibrutinib treatment. The receptors shown here come from a human donor with chronic lymphocytic leukemia.

This clone showed up just a few times. The chain carries TRBV25-1 and TRBJ2-3; D may match TRBD1 or TRBD2 (5 bases each). Germline lookup yields CDR1 MGHDK and CDR2 SYGVNS. Trimming stripped 3 bases from V and 2 bases from J, with 9 bases between. CDR3 length: 14 residues. CDR3 amino acids: CASSEGRVTDTQYF. DNA for the CDR3: TGTGCCAGCAGTGAGGGGCGGGTCACAGATACGCAGTATTTT.

The J gene is TRBJ2-7, the V gene TRBV4-1, with TRBD2 matching over 12 bases. The CDR3 has 15 amino acids. CDR1 is MGHRA and CDR2 is YSYEKL in the germline V gene. V dropped 3 bases and J dropped 6; count of bases not matched to a gene: 6. The CDR3 bases are TGCGCCAGCAGCCAGTCCGGGACTAGCGGGCGCGAGCAGTACTTC. Amino acid sequence: CASSQSGTSGREQYF.

V gene TRBV27 combines with J gene TRBJ2-1, with TRBD1 matching over 12 bases. With V trimmed by 7 bases and J by 4 bases, 8 bases remained unmatched. The CDR3 is made up of 16 amino acids. Per germline, CDR1 MNHEY and CDR2 SMNVEV (reference sequence). The CDR3 spells CASNTKGQGAYNEQFF. In DNA, the CDR3 is TGTGCCAGCAACACAAAGGGACAGGGGGCATACAATGAGCAGTTCTTC.

The rearrangement joins TRBV7-2 to TRBJ2-1, with D possibly TRBD2 on 6 matching bases. There are 15 residues in the CDR3. Germline CDR1 SGHTA, CDR2 FQGNSA. Trimming stripped 8 bases from V and 7 bases from J, with 21 bases between. The CDR3 DNA sequence: TGTGCCAGCGGACGACTACGTGGGAGGCGGAATGAGCAGTTCTTC. Its protein is CASGRLRGRRNEQFF. Full variable domain (rest looked up from reference TRBV7-2 and TRBJ2-1): GAGVSQSPSNKVTEKGKDVELRCDPISGHTALYWYRQSLGQGLEFLIYFQGNSAPDKSGLPSDRFSAERTGGSVSTLTIQRTQQEDSAVYLCASGRLRGRRNEQFFGPGTRLTVL.

V usage is TRBV11-2 and J usage is TRBJ2-5; 11 bases map to TRBD1. J was trimmed by 5 bases and V by 1 base; bases with no gene match: 9. The CDR3 length is 17 residues. Per the germline V gene, CDR1 is SGHAT and CDR2 is FQNNGV. The CDR3 reads CASSLGAGQGAWETQYF. As DNA, the CDR3 is TGTGCCAGCAGCTTAGGGGCTGGACAGGGGGCCTGGGAGACCCAGTACTTC.